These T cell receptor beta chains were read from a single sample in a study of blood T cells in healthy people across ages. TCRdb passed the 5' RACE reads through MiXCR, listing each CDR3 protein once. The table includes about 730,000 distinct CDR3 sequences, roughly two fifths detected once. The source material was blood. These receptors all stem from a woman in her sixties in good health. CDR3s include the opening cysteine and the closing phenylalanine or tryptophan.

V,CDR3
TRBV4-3,CASSHSMNTEAFF
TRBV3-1,CASSGASGGPVEYF
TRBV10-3,CAISDQDRVTDTQYF
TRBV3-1,CASSQASGGGNEQFF
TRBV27,CASSIQGGGYEQYF
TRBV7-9,CAINTQGATEAFF
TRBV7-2,CASSPQSTVNYGYTF
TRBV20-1,CSASNPGQGDLTQYF
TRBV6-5,CASSSDRRGYTF
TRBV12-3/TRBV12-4,CASSAQDRDHEQYF
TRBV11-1,CASSRYSGSVTDTQYF
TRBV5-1,CASSLGGEYNEQYF
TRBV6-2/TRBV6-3,CASRGQGQSDEQYF
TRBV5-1,CAISPPTLLAGGTDTQYF
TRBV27,CASSLPLAGGNYNEQFF
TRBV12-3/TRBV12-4,CASSRSGGGTQYF
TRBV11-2,CASSPPARQGNTEAFF
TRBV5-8,CASSPGGSTTDTQYF
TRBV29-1,CSVDWQGGFF
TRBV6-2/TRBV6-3,CASSYEAGPYEQYF
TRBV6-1,CASSESPVQGRDNEQYF
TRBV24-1,CATSEQDRVTDTQYF
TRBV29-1,CSVGAFSGGAVTDTQYF
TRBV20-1,CSARARDVPYEQYF
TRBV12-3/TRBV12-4,CASSGWPYEQYF
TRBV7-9,CAIPEGGQGTQYF
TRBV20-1,CSASSTSTDTQYF
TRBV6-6,CASSYSRGGEGQETQYF
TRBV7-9,CASSFADRGYNEQFF
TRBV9,CASSPHGGLSGANVLTF
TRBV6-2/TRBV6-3,CASSRLNEAFF
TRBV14,CASSQRQANYGYTF
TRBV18,CASSDQDREREKLFF
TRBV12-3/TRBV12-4,CASSLGGTGGSDTQYF
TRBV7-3,CASSPQRGRQETQYF
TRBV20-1,CSATVDGAGYGYTF
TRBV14,CASSQEAVKYNEQFF
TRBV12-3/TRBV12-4,CASSFQGKAYNEQFF
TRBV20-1,CSATSTSGRTDTQYF
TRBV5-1,CASSLERGITWNEQFF
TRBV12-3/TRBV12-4,CASSYQWGGETQYF
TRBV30,CACRGSSYNEQFF